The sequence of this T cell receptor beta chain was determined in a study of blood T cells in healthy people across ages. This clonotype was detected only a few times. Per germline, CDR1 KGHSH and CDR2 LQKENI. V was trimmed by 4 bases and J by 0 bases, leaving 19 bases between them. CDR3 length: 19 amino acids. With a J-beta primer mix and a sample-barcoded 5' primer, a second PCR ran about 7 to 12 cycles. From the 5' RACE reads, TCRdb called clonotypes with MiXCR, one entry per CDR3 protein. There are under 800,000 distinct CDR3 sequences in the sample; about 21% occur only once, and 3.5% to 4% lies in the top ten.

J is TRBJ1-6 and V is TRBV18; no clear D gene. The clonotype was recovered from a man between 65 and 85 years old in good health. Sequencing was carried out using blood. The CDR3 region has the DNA TGTGCCAGCTCACTCCGGGCCCCCACGATAAGCTCCTATAATTCACCCCTCCACTTT. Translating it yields CASSLRAPTISSYNSPLHF.